The 17 T cell receptor beta chains listed next were all sequenced from one sample in a study of shared clonotypes between healthy human individuals. Clones were sequenced by immunoSEQ multiplex PCR, and TCRdb holds only the in-frame ones, with some missing. The repertoire consists of about 490,000 clones, with 75% to 85% occurring once and the leading ten covering around 13%. The source material was PBMCs. These receptors were taken from a woman aged 40 to 55 in good health. Some clones in this sample may be carry-over from other donors' samples.

This clone appeared once. This chain links TRBV14 with TRBJ1-4; D unresolved. V was shortened by 2 bases and J by 8 bases, with 9 bases between the two germline ends. The CDR3 length is 13 residues. Per the germline V gene, CDR1 is SGHDN and CDR2 is FVKESK. The CDR3 reads CASSQQLQEKLFF. The CDR3 DNA reads as TGTGCCAGCAGCCAACAGTTGCAGGAAAAACTGTTTTTT.

The sample holds a few counts of this clone. The identical CDR3 is also encoded by other nucleotide sequences in the sample. This rearrangement joins TRBV7-3 to TRBJ2-2, with no clear D. The CDR3 is 14 amino acids. Trimming took 5 bases from V and 0 from J, leaving 7 bases between them. Germline CDR1 reads SGHTA; CDR2 reads FQGTGA. The CDR3 DNA sequence: TGTGCCAGCAGCCCCCTAGCGAACACCGGGGAGCTGTTTTTT. Its translation: CASSPLANTGELFF.

Remarks on this clone: This likely stems from a read error, as it lies one base from a far larger clone. This chain uses TRBV30 with TRBJ2-1, with unresolved D. This CDR3 has 12 amino acids. Germline V gene lookup returns CDR1 GTSNPN and CDR2 SVGIG (reference sequence). CDR3 in DNA: TGTACCTGGAGTGGACCCCCGGGTGAGCAGTTCTTC. Translating gives CTWSGPPGEQFF.

The chain links TRBV19 to TRBJ2-7; D is perhaps TRBD1 or TRBD2 (5 bases each). The CDR3 consists of 16 residues. V was trimmed by 1 base and J by 6 bases, leaving 19 bases between them. Germline V gene sequence: CDR1 LNHDA, CDR2 SQIVND (reference sequence). CDR3 region: CASSIGGTAGLGEQYF. CDR3 sequence (DNA): TGTGCCAGTAGTATAGGAGGGACCGCAGGGTTGGGCGAGCAGTACTTC.

The V gene is TRBV7-8, the J gene TRBJ2-7, with D unresolved. The germline gives CDR1 SGHVS, CDR2 FQNEAQ. The V gene lost 4 bases and the J gene lost 2 bases, with 15 bases spanning the gap. This CDR3 has 15 amino acids. Here the CDR3 DNA reads TGTGCCAGCAGCTCAAGCTTGTGGCAAACCTACGAGCAGTACTTC. It specifies CASSSSLWQTYEQYF.

This clone has a single count. The chain recombines TRBV6-4 with TRBJ2-1; TRBD1 matches at 7 bases. The V segment lost 3 bases and the J segment 7 bases; nucleotides outside the gene matches: 3. The CDR3 spans 13 residues. Germline V gene data show CDR1 as MRHNA and CDR2 as SNTAGT. This chain's CDR3 is CASSERTGNEQFF. The CDR3 DNA is TGTGCCAGCAGTGAGCGGACAGGAAATGAGCAGTTCTTC.

The gene calls are TRBV9 and TRBJ1-1, with D unclear. From germline, CDR1 is SGDLS and CDR2 YYNGEE. The CDR3 loop spans 12 amino acids. Trimming shortened V by 4 bases and J by 2 bases, and 6 bases separated the two germline ends. The CDR3 protein is CASSQPNTEAFF. The CDR3 DNA sequence: TGTGCCAGCAGCCAGCCCAACACTGAAGCTTTCTTT.

The V gene is TRBV19, the J gene TRBJ1-4, with D possibly TRBD1 on 5 matching bases. Trimming removed 3 bases from V and 6 bases from J, with 11 bases in between. Germline values: CDR1 LNHDA, CDR2 SQIVND (reference sequence). The CDR3 consists of 14 residues. This CDR3 is CASSIGRVDEKLFF. DNA of the CDR3: TGTGCCAGTAGTATTGGCAGGGTTGATGAAAAACTGTTTTTT. Supplemented by reference TRBV19 and TRBJ1-4, the full variable domain reads DGGITQSPKYLFRKEGQNVTLSCEQNLNHDAMYWYRQDPGQGLRLIYYSQIVNDFQKGDIAEGYSVSREKKESFPLTVTSAQKNPTAFYLCASSIGRVDEKLFFGSGTQLSVL.

A note on this clone: The junction shows a germline mismatch at one end, possibly a read error. The gene calls are TRBV7-7 and TRBJ2-7; TRBD1 aligns across 10 bases. This CDR3 is 13 amino acids long. The germline CDR1 and CDR2 sequences are SSHAT and FNYEAQ (reference sequence). CDR3 residues: CASSSDRGNEQYF. As DNA, the CDR3 is TGTGCTAGCAGCTCGGACAGGGGGAACGAGCAGTACTTC.

The chain links TRBV29-1 to TRBJ2-1, with 8 bases identical to TRBD2. Germline V gene data show CDR1 as SQVTM and CDR2 as ANQGSEA. Trimming cost V 4 bases and J 3 bases; bases outside gene matches: 8. The CDR3 extends over 15 amino acids. This CDR3 is CSVGRTSGDYNEQFF. The CDR3 DNA is TGCAGCGTTGGTAGAACTAGCGGAGACTACAATGAGCAGTTCTTC.

As concerns this clone: A read error may account for a junction end that differs from germline. The chain combines TRBV15 with TRBJ2-7; 10 bases line up with TRBD2. CDR3 length: 16 amino acids. Per the germline V gene, CDR1 is LNHNV and CDR2 is YYDKDF (reference sequence). CDR3 sequence (DNA): TGTGCCACCAGCAGAGATTTAACTAGCGGGACGTACGAGCGGTACTTC. Its translation is CATSRDLTSGTYERYF.

This clone was counted once. The chain couples TRBV28 to TRBJ2-3; possibly TRBD2 for D (6 bases). Germline V gene sequence: CDR1 MDHEN, CDR2 SYDVKM. The CDR3 is 14 residues long. Trimming removed 7 bases at V and 0 bases at J, with 11 bases between. DNA for the CDR3: TGTGCCAGCACTATCGGGACTAGCACAGATACGCAGTATTTT. Residues: CASTIGTSTDTQYF.

This sequence joins TRBV5-1 and TRBJ2-3; TRBD2 matches 10 bases. The CDR3 extends over 20 amino acids. J was trimmed by 1 base and V by 3 bases; bases with no gene match: 17. The germline V gene encodes CDR1 SGHRS and CDR2 YFSETQ. CDR3 nucleotide sequence: TGCGCCAGCAGCTCTCCTAAGGGGAGCGGGAGGGCCGTGGGCACAGATACGCAGTATTTT. Translation: CASSSPKGSGRAVGTDTQYF.

V and J are TRBV9 and TRBJ1-5; the D gene is possibly TRBD1 (5 bases). The CDR3 is 15 residues long. Germline V gives CDR1 SGDLS, CDR2 YYNGEE. Trimming took off 2 bases at V and 5 bases at J, with 14 bases between the two ends. CDR3 region: CASSVGTGPDQPQHF. The CDR3 DNA reads as TGTGCCAGCAGCGTTGGGACGGGGCCGGATCAGCCCCAGCATTTT.

The gene calls are TRBV29-1 and TRBJ1-5; D is undetermined. CDR3 length: 10 residues. CDR1 and CDR2 from the germline V gene are SQVTM and ANQGSEA. Between the trimmed V and J ends, which lost 1 base and 11 bases, there was a span of 6 bases. The CDR3 spells CSVEAGTQHF. The CDR3 DNA follows: TGCAGCGTTGAAGCGGGAACCCAGCATTTT.

This chain uses TRBV28 with TRBJ2-7; 10 bases agree with TRBD1. From germline, CDR1 is MDHEN and CDR2 SYDVKM. This CDR3 comprises 14 residues. Losses at the gene ends were 3 bases for V and 6 bases for J; bases not matched to a gene: 5. CDR3 region: CASSFDRGLGEQYF. The CDR3 bases are TGTGCCAGCAGTTTCGACAGGGGGCTAGGCGAGCAGTACTTC. Based on the CDR3 plus reference TRBV28 and TRBJ2-7, the full variable domain is DVKVTQSSRYLVKRTGEKVFLECVQDMDHENMFWYRQDPGLGLRLIYFSYDVKMKEKGDIPEGYSVSREKKERFSLILESASTNQTSMYLCASSFDRGLGEQYFGPGTRLTVT.

This clone appeared once. This chain uses TRBV5-1 with TRBJ1-1, with a possible D match to TRBD1 (6 bases). Germline V gene sequence: CDR1 SGHRS, CDR2 YFSETQ. This CDR3 is built from 15 residues. V was cut by 3 bases and J by 1 base, with 13 bases left in between. The CDR3 here is CASSWGAVENTEAFF. CDR3 coding DNA: TGCGCCAGCAGCTGGGGGGCAGTCGAGAACACTGAAGCTTTCTTT.